The clone carrying this T cell receptor (beta chain) was counted a few times. The antigen is unknown. These data come from a study of beta chain features in type 1 diabetes. Points from the study as a whole: Patients with type 1 diabetes showed fewer VDJ junction insertions and more deletions.

Germline lookup yields CDR1 DFQATT and CDR2 SNEGSKA (reference sequence). V lost 3 bases and J lost 3, with 2 bases in between. The CDR3 runs to 10 residues. cDNA synthesis used the whole RNA isolate, giving expressed TCRB sequences. Libraries were prepared by immunoSEQ multiplex PCR; TCRdb keeps only in-frame clonotypes and omits some of them. The data hold under 45,000 clones, with 50% observed a single time. The chain carries TRBV20-1 and TRBJ2-5; D is undetermined. The receptor was derived from a woman in her thirties in good health. The sample comprised stem cell memory CD4+ T cells from blood. The CDR3 region has the DNA TGCAGTGCTAGTAAAGAGACCCAGTACTTC. Protein product: CSASKETQYF.